This is a list of T cell receptor beta chains from one sample in a study of cytomegalovirus exposure and HLA in healthy donors. Method: immunoSEQ multiplex PCR; TCRdb's copy keeps in-frame clones and lacks some. Here the sample spans about 150,000 clones, around 84% being singletons. The sample taken for sequencing was PBMCs. Receptors were obtained from a woman in her thirties or forties in good health and CMV-seropositive. CDR3s include the opening cysteine and the closing phenylalanine or tryptophan. D genes are given only for firm matches. Clone size is not always given. Where it is, it says once, few, many or a class for expanded clones.

j_call: TRBJ1-5
v_call: TRBV28
d_call: TRBD1
clone_size: .
cdr3_aa: CASSSTGGLNQPQHF
cdr3_nt: TGTGCCAGCAGCTCAACAGGGGGCCTAAATCAGCCCCAGCATTTT

j_call: TRBJ1-2
v_call: TRBV28
d_call: TRBD1
clone_size: once
cdr3_aa: CASSRQGDYGYTF
cdr3_nt: TGTGCCAGCAGTAGACAGGGAGACTATGGCTACACCTTC

j_call: TRBJ2-3
v_call: TRBV7-3
d_call: TRBD2
clone_size: .
cdr3_aa: CASSTGLAGGQDTQYF
cdr3_nt: TGTGCCAGCAGCACGGGACTAGCGGGAGGTCAAGATACGCAGTATTTT

j_call: TRBJ2-7
v_call: TRBV11-2
d_call: .
clone_size: .
cdr3_aa: CASSFTYEQYF
cdr3_nt: TGTGCCAGCAGCTTTACCTACGAGCAGTACTTC

j_call: TRBJ1-4
v_call: TRBV18
d_call: TRBD1
clone_size: .
cdr3_aa: CASSLRTGAANEKLFF
cdr3_nt: TGTGCCAGCTCACTACGGACAGGGGCGGCTAATGAAAAACTGTTTTTT

j_call: TRBJ2-3
v_call: TRBV5-1
d_call: TRBD1
clone_size: .
cdr3_aa: CASSRTGREDTQYF
cdr3_nt: TGCGCCAGCAGCCGGACAGGGCGCGAGGATACGCAGTATTTT

j_call: TRBJ2-1
v_call: TRBV6-1
d_call: TRBD2
clone_size: once
cdr3_aa: CASLEGSGGYNEQFF
cdr3_nt: TGTGCCAGCCTAGAAGGTAGCGGGGGATACAATGAGCAGTTCTTC

j_call: TRBJ1-1
v_call: TRBV7-8
d_call: .
clone_size: .
cdr3_aa: CASSPRQVGSNTEAFF
cdr3_nt: TGTGCCAGCAGCCCCCGACAGGTGGGTTCCAACACTGAAGCTTTCTTT

j_call: TRBJ2-7
v_call: TRBV5-6
d_call: TRBD2
clone_size: .
cdr3_aa: CASSGLAGERHEQYF
cdr3_nt: TGTGCCAGCAGCGGACTAGCGGGAGAGCGACACGAGCAGTACTTC

j_call: TRBJ2-7
v_call: TRBV15
d_call: .
clone_size: .
cdr3_aa: CATSREGSSYEQYF
cdr3_nt: TGTGCCACCAGCAGGGAGGGGAGCTCCTACGAGCAGTACTTC

j_call: TRBJ2-5
v_call: TRBV5-1
d_call: TRBD2
clone_size: .
cdr3_aa: CASSLDPSGLAVETQYF
cdr3_nt: TGCGCCAGCAGCTTGGACCCTTCGGGACTAGCGGTAGAGACCCAGTACTTC

j_call: TRBJ1-5
v_call: TRBV2
d_call: .
clone_size: .
cdr3_aa: CASSERGSNQPQHF
cdr3_nt: TGTGCCAGCAGTGAGCGGGGGAGCAATCAGCCCCAGCATTTT

j_call: TRBJ2-5
v_call: TRBV2
d_call: .
clone_size: .
cdr3_aa: CASSATTVQETQYF
cdr3_nt: TGTGCCAGCAGTGCCACGACAGTCCAAGAGACCCAGTACTTC

j_call: TRBJ1-3
v_call: TRBV13
d_call: .
clone_size: .
cdr3_aa: CASSREGSGNTIYF
cdr3_nt: TGTGCCAGCAGCCGCGAGGGTTCTGGAAACACCATATATTTT

j_call: TRBJ2-2
v_call: TRBV20-1
d_call: .
clone_size: .
cdr3_aa: CSAADTGELFF
cdr3_nt: TGCAGTGCCGCAGACACCGGGGAGCTGTTTTTT

j_call: TRBJ2-3
v_call: TRBV9
d_call: TRBD2
clone_size: .
cdr3_aa: CASSVAASGASGDTQYF
cdr3_nt: TGTGCCAGCAGCGTAGCTGCTAGCGGGGCCTCGGGAGATACGCAGTATTTT

j_call: TRBJ2-3
v_call: TRBV30
d_call: .
clone_size: .
cdr3_aa: CAWTSWETQYF
cdr3_nt: TGTGCCTGGACGTCGTGGGAGACGCAGTATTTT

j_call: TRBJ2-2
v_call: TRBV19
d_call: .
clone_size: .
cdr3_aa: CASSIEHRAYTGELFF
cdr3_nt: TGTGCCAGTAGTATAGAGCACAGGGCCTACACCGGGGAGCTGTTTTTT